A selection of T cell receptor beta chains follows, all from one sample in a study of blood T cell repertoires in COVID-19. The assay was immunoSEQ multiplex PCR, and TCRdb's table has in-frame clones only and misses some. The sample gives 45,000 to 50,000 clones, around 85% of which show up once; 25% to 40% is in the top ten. Sequenced material: peripheral blood. The receptor source for this set is a woman of 80 years or more with COVID-19, enrolled during active disease. CDR3s include the opening cysteine and the closing phenylalanine or tryptophan. The order of the fields is V gene, clone size, J gene, D gene, CDR3 protein, CDR3 DNA. A D gene is named only where the DNA matches it firmly. Clone size is given for some rows only: seen once, a few or many times, or a class if the clone is expanded.

v_gene: TRBV19
abundance: -
j_gene: TRBJ1-5
d_gene: -
CDR3aa: CASSNKGGGQPQHF
CDR3nt: TGTGCCAGTAGTAACAAGGGGGGGGGTCAGCCCCAGCATTTT

v_gene: TRBV29-1
abundance: -
j_gene: TRBJ1-5
d_gene: -
CDR3aa: CSVAQGQQGPQHF
CDR3nt: TGCAGCGTTGCACAGGGTCAGCAAGGGCCCCAGCATTTT

v_gene: TRBV5-4
abundance: -
j_gene: TRBJ1-2
d_gene: -
CDR3aa: CASSLAGNYGYTF
CDR3nt: TGTGCCAGCAGCTTGGCAGGGAACTATGGCTACACCTTC

v_gene: TRBV4-3
abundance: -
j_gene: TRBJ1-1
d_gene: -
CDR3aa: CASSQDYGLRAFF
CDR3nt: TGCGCCAGCAGCCAAGATTACGGTCTTCGGGCTTTCTTT

v_gene: TRBV5-1
abundance: -
j_gene: TRBJ1-6
d_gene: TRBD1
CDR3aa: CASSLAARGQATDSPLHF
CDR3nt: TGCGCCAGCAGCTTGGCGGCCCGGGGACAGGCCACTGATTCACCCCTCCACTTT

v_gene: TRBV6-5
abundance: -
j_gene: TRBJ2-6
d_gene: -
CDR3aa: CASTNSGANVLTF
CDR3nt: TGTGCCAGCACCAACTCTGGGGCCAACGTCCTGACTTTC

v_gene: TRBV15
abundance: once
j_gene: TRBJ1-2
d_gene: -
CDR3aa: CATSRDSQGSYGYTF
CDR3nt: TGTGCCACCAGCAGAGATTCCCAGGGAAGCTATGGCTACACCTTC

v_gene: TRBV27
abundance: -
j_gene: TRBJ1-1
d_gene: -
CDR3aa: CASRPTTTSNTEAFF
CDR3nt: TGTGCCAGCAGGCCCACCACAACAAGTAACACTGAAGCTTTCTTT

v_gene: TRBV10-3
abundance: -
j_gene: TRBJ1-4
d_gene: -
CDR3aa: CAISETGATNEKLFF
CDR3nt: TGTGCCATAAGCGAGACGGGGGCAACTAATGAAAAACTGTTTTTT

v_gene: TRBV10-3
abundance: few
j_gene: TRBJ1-5
d_gene: TRBD1
CDR3aa: CAISVRQGEQPQHF
CDR3nt: TGTGCCATCAGTGTTCGACAGGGTGAACAGCCCCAGCATTTT

v_gene: TRBV14
abundance: -
j_gene: TRBJ2-1
d_gene: -
CDR3aa: CASSQLTGIDEQFF
CDR3nt: TGTGCCAGCAGCCAACTAACAGGGATCGATGAGCAGTTCTTC

v_gene: TRBV4-3
abundance: once
j_gene: TRBJ2-1
d_gene: TRBD2
CDR3aa: CASSQEALAGGHNEQFF
CDR3nt: TGCGCCAGCAGCCAAGAGGCGCTAGCGGGGGGGCACAATGAGCAGTTCTTC

v_gene: TRBV7-8
abundance: -
j_gene: TRBJ2-1
d_gene: TRBD2
CDR3aa: CASSISSGGYNEQFF
CDR3nt: TGTGCCAGCAGCATAAGCAGCGGGGGGTACAATGAGCAGTTCTTC

v_gene: TRBV7-2
abundance: -
j_gene: TRBJ2-7
d_gene: TRBD2
CDR3aa: CASSLAHGASGRYEQYF
CDR3nt: TGTGCCAGCAGCTTAGCGCACGGTGCTAGCGGGCGGTACGAGCAGTACTTC

v_gene: TRBV6-5
abundance: once
j_gene: TRBJ1-2
d_gene: -
CDR3aa: CASRDGQSYGYTF
CDR3nt: TGTGCCAGCAGGGATGGACAGTCCTATGGCTACACCTTC

v_gene: TRBV6-4
abundance: -
j_gene: TRBJ2-1
d_gene: TRBD2
CDR3aa: CASSGLAGANEQFF
CDR3nt: TGTGCCAGCAGTGGACTAGCGGGGGCCAATGAGCAGTTCTTC

v_gene: TRBV27
abundance: -
j_gene: TRBJ2-7
d_gene: TRBD1
CDR3aa: CASRRDRGVYEQYF
CDR3nt: TGTGCCAGCAGGAGAGACAGGGGGGTTTACGAGCAGTACTTC

v_gene: TRBV12-2
abundance: few
j_gene: TRBJ1-3
d_gene: -
CDR3aa: CASRFGQGPLSGNTIYF
CDR3nt: TGTGCAAGTCGCTTTGGACAGGGGCCTCTCTCTGGAAACACCATATATTTT

v_gene: TRBV7-2
abundance: -
j_gene: TRBJ2-7
d_gene: -
CDR3aa: CASSFGGLTYEQYF
CDR3nt: TGTGCCAGCAGCTTTGGAGGCCTAACCTACGAGCAGTACTTC

v_gene: TRBV6-5
abundance: -
j_gene: TRBJ2-5
d_gene: -
CDR3aa: CASSSYWGGEVETQYF
CDR3nt: TGTGCCAGCAGTTCCTACTGGGGGGGCGAGGTGGAGACCCAGTACTTC